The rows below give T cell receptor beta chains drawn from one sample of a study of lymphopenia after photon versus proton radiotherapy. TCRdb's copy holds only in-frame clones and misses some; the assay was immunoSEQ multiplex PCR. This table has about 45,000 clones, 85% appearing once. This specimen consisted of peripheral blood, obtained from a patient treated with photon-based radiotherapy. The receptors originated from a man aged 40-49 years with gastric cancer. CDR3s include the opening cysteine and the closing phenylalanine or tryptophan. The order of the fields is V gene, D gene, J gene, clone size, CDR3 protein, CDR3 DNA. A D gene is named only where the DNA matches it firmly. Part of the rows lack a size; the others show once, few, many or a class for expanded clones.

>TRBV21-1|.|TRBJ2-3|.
CASSTLGQGARTDTQYF
TGTGCCAGCAGCACCTTGGGACAGGGGGCTCGCACAGATACGCAGTATTTT
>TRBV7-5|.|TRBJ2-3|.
CVRGCRCHSTDTQYF
TGTGTCAGAGGGTGCCGGTGTCATAGCACAGATACGCAGTATTTT
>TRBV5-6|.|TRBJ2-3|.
CASSFPFTSGTDTQYF
TGTGCCAGCAGCTTCCCCTTCACTAGTGGCACAGATACGCAGTATTTT
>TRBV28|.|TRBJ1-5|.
CASSTGTNEKIRPQHF
TGTGCCAGCAGCACCGGGACTAACGAAAAAATACGTCCCCAGCATTTT
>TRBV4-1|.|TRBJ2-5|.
CASSQAPPGWSSKETQYF
TGCGCCAGCAGCCAAGCCCCCCCCGGGTGGTCTTCAAAAGAGACCCAGTACTTC
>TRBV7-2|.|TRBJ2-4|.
CASSYPGGKNIQYF
TGTGCCAGCAGCTACCCGGGTGGCAAAAACATTCAGTACTTC
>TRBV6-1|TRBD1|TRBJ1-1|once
CASSEDQGGGENTEAFF
TGTGCCAGCAGTGAAGATCAAGGGGGCGGCGAGAACACTGAAGCTTTCTTT
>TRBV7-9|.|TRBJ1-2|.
CASSSQGKGYGYTF
TGTGCCAGCAGCTCGCAGGGTAAAGGCTATGGCTACACCTTC
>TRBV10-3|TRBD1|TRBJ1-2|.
CATRQGGGYTF
TGTGCCACCAGACAGGGGGGCGGCTACACCTTC
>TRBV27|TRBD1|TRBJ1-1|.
CVTRGDVGTTRGAFF
TGTGTGACCAGGGGGGATGTCGGGACAACGAGAGGAGCTTTCTTT
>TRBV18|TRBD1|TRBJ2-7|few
CASSPDRDEQYF
TGTGCCAGCTCACCGGACAGGGACGAGCAGTACTTC
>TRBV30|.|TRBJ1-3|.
CAWSRPTDSGNTIYF
TGTGCCTGGAGCCGACCAACGGACTCTGGAAACACCATATATTTT
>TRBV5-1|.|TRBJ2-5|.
CASSSGQLQETQYF
TGCGCCAGCAGCTCCGGACAATTACAAGAGACCCAGTACTTC